These T cell receptor beta chains were read from a single sample in a study of blood T cells in healthy people across ages. TCRdb re-called the 5' RACE reads through MiXCR, storing one row per CDR3 protein. Here the sample spans 1,300,000 or so distinct CDR3 sequences, roughly 64% being singletons. Sequencing was performed on blood. The receptors were sampled from a man aged 18 to 29 in good health. The CDR3 runs from the conserved cysteine through the conserved F or W. The D gene is left open where the match is weak. Expanded clones are given a class, and other clones once, few, many or no size at all.

>few|TRBJ2-7|TRBD2|TRBV11-1
CASGLAGPSYEQYF
TGTGCCAGCGGACTAGCGGGGCCAAGCTACGAGCAGTACTTC
>-|TRBJ2-4|-|TRBV12-3/TRBV12-4
CASSQWYF
TGTGCCAGCAGCCAATGGTACTTC
>-|TRBJ2-1|-|TRBV4-1
CASRNCGSRGEQFF
TGCGCCAGCAGGAACTGTGGGTCAAGGGGTGAGCAGTTCTTC
>-|TRBJ2-1|-|TRBV7-2
CASSLWGPLGEQFF
TGTGCCAGCAGCTTATGGGGTCCCCTCGGGGAGCAGTTCTTC
>-|TRBJ2-4|-|TRBV2
CASNAAPKNIQYF
TGTGCCAGCAATGCGGCCCCGAAAAACATTCAGTACTTC
>few|TRBJ1-6|-|TRBV20-1
CSAKTSGRNNSPLHF
TGCAGTGCTAAGACGTCAGGGAGGAATAATTCACCCCTCCACTTT
>-|TRBJ1-2|-|TRBV6-5
CASSYKGDYGYTF
TGTGCCAGCAGTTACAAAGGGGACTATGGCTACACCTTC
>-|TRBJ2-7|TRBD2|TRBV27
CASSYGTSSEQYF
TGTGCCAGCAGTTATGGGACTAGTTCCGAGCAGTACTTC
>-|TRBJ1-4|-|TRBV27
CASSSPRDGAEKLFF
TGTGCCAGCAGTTCTCCCCGGGACGGAGCTGAAAAACTGTTTTTT
>few|TRBJ2-7|-|TRBV4-1
CASSQGEEFYEQYF
TGCGCCAGCAGCCAAGGAGAGGAATTCTACGAGCAGTACTTC
>-|TRBJ1-2|TRBD1|TRBV2
CASREDRVGYGYTF
TGTGCCAGCAGAGAGGACAGGGTGGGCTATGGCTACACCTTC
>-|TRBJ2-5|TRBD1|TRBV5-1
CASAETGTEETQYF
TGCGCCAGCGCCGAAACGGGGACAGAAGAGACCCAGTACTTC
>once|TRBJ1-2|-|TRBV27
CASRTGWGADGYTF
TGTGCCAGCAGGACGGGTTGGGGCGCCGATGGCTACACCTTC
>-|TRBJ1-2|-|TRBV27
CASSWGRYYGYTF
TGTGCTAGCAGTTGGGGGCGGTACTATGGCTACACCTTC
>-|TRBJ2-1|-|TRBV14
CASSQDIVFEQFF
TGTGCCAGCAGCCAAGATATAGTATTTGAGCAGTTCTTC
>-|TRBJ1-2|-|TRBV7-6
CASSLGKGYTF
TGTGCCAGCAGCTTAGGGAAGGGCTACACCTTC
>-|TRBJ2-7|TRBD1|TRBV3-1
CASTRTGGGYEQYF
TGTGCCAGCACCCGGACAGGGGGAGGATACGAGCAGTACTTC
>-|TRBJ2-3|TRBD2|TRBV10-3
CAITQNEREDTDTQYF
TGTGCCATCACCCAAAACGAGCGGGAAGACACAGATACGCAGTATTTT
>-|TRBJ2-3|-|TRBV4-1
CASSQTRGGWGTDTQYF
TGCGCCAGCAGTCAAACCCGAGGGGGATGGGGCACAGATACGCAGTATTTT
>-|TRBJ1-2|TRBD1|TRBV2
CASSKDRGVGYTF
TGTGCCAGCAGCAAGGACAGGGGAGTAGGCTACACCTTC
>-|TRBJ1-4|-|TRBV6-5
CASSYTQGWEGKLFF
TGTGCCAGCAGTTACACCCAGGGCTGGGAGGGAAAACTGTTTTTT
>-|TRBJ2-5|-|TRBV5-1
CASSITGAGTTEEMTQYF
TGCGCCAGCAGCATAACTGGGGCAGGCACGACCGAAGAGATGACCCAGTACTTC
>-|TRBJ2-5|TRBD2|TRBV27
CASSPGGGSPETQYF
TGTGCCAGCAGCCCAGGAGGCGGGAGTCCGGAGACCCAGTACTTC
>-|TRBJ2-2|TRBD2|TRBV29-1
CSVSLAGGYTGELFF
TGCAGCGTTTCCCTAGCGGGGGGGTACACCGGGGAGCTGTTTTTT
>-|TRBJ2-7|TRBD2|TRBV20-1
CSARVKSGGAGNEQYF
TGCAGTGCTAGGGTGAAGAGCGGGGGGGCGGGCAATGAGCAGTACTTC
>-|TRBJ1-1|-|TRBV6-5
CASSYVGGWAEAFF
TGTGCCAGCAGTTACGTTGGGGGATGGGCTGAAGCTTTCTTT
>-|TRBJ2-7|TRBD2|TRBV4-1
CASSQSGLAGPYEQYF
TGCGCCAGCAGCCAATCGGGACTAGCGGGCCCCTACGAGCAGTACTTC
>-|TRBJ1-2|-|TRBV5-1
CASTPKQGYGYTF
TGCGCCAGCACCCCAAAACAGGGCTATGGCTACACCTTC